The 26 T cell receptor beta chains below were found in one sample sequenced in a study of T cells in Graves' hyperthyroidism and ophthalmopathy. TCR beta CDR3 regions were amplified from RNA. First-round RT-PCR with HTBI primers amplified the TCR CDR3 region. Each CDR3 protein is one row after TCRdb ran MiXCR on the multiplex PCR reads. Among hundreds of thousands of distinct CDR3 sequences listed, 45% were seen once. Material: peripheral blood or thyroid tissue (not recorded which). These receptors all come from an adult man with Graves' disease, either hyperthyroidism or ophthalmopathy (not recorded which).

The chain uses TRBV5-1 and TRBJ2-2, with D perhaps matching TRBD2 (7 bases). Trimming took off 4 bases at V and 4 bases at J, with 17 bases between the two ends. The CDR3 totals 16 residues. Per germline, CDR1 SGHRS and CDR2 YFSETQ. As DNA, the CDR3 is TGCGCCAGCAGCACCAGCGGGACAACGAGCACCGGGGAGCTGTTTTTT. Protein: CASSTSGTTSTGELFF.

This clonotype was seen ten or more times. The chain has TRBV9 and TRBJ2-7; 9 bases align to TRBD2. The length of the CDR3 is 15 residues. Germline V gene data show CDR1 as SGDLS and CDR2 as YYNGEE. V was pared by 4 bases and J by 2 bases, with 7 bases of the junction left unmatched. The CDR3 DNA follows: TGTGCCAGCAGCCCGACTAGCGGCGTGCCCTACGAGCAGTACTTC. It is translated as CASSPTSGVPYEQYF.

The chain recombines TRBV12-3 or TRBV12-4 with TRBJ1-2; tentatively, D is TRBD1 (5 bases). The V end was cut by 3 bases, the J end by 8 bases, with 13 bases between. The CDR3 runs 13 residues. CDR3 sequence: CASSFSGGGGYTF. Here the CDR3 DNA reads TGTGCCAGCAGTTTTTCCGGGGGTGGAGGCTACACCTTC.

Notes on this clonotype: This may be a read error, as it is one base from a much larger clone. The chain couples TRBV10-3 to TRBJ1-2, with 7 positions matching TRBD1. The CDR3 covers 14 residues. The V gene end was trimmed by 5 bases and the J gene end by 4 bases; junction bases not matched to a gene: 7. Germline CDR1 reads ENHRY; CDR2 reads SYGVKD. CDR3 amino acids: CAISYRQGGYGYTF. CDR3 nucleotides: TGTGCCATCAGTTACAGACAGGGAGGCTATGGCTACACCTTC.

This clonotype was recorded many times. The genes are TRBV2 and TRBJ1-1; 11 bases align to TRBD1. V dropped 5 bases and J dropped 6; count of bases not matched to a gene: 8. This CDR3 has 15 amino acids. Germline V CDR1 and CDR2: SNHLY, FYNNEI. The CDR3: CASSFGTGGGAEAFF. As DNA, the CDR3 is TGTGCCAGCAGTTTCGGGACAGGGGGTGGGGCTGAAGCTTTCTTT.

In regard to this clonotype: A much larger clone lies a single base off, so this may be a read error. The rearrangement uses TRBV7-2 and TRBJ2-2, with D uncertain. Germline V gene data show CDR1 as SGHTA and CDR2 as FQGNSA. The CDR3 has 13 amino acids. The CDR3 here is CASLPANAGELFF. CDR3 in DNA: TGTGCCAGCCTACCCGCGAACGCCGGGGAGCTGTTTTTT.

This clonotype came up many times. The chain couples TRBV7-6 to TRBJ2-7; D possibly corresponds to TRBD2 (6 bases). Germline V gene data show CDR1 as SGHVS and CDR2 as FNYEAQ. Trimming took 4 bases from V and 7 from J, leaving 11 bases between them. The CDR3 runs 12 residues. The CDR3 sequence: CASSSAGGEQYF. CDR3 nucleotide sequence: TGTGCCAGCAGCTCCGCTGGGGGGGAGCAGTACTTC.

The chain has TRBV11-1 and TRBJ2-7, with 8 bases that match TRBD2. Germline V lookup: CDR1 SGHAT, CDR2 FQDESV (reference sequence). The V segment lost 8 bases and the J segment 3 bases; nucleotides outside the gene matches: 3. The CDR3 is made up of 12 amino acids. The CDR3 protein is CASASGLYEQYF. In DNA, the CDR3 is TGTGCCAGCGCTAGCGGGCTCTACGAGCAGTACTTC. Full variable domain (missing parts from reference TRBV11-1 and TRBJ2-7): EAEVAQSPRYKITEKSQAVAFWCDPISGHATLYWYRQILGQGPELLVQFQDESVVDDSQLPKDRFSAERLKGVDSTLKIQPAELGDSAMYLCASASGLYEQYFGPGTRLTVT.

CDR3 region: CSARVTGLDGYTF. Here the CDR3 DNA reads TGCAGTGCTAGAGTTACGGGACTAGATGGCTACACCTTC. This chain joins TRBV20-1 and TRBJ1-2, with D perhaps TRBD1 (5 bases). Trimming stripped 1 base from V and 6 bases from J, with 12 bases between. This CDR3 comprises 13 residues. Germline CDR1 is DFQATT and CDR2 is SNEGSKA (reference sequence).

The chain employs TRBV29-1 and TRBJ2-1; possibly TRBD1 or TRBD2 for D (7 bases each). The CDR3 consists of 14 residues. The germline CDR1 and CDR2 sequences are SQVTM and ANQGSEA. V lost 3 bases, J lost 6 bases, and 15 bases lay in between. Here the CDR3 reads CSVDSRGRANEQFF. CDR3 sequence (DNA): TGCAGCGTTGACAGCAGGGGGAGGGCCAATGAGCAGTTCTTC.

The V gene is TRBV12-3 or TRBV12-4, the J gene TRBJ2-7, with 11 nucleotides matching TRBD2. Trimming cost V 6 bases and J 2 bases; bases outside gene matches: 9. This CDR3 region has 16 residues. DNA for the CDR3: TGTGCCAGCAGACTAATGACTAGCGGGAAACCCTACGAGCAGTACTTC. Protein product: CASRLMTSGKPYEQYF.

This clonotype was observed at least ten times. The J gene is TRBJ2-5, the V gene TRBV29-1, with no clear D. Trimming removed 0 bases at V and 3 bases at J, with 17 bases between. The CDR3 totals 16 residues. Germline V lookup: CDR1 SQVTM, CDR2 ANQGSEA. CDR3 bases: TGCAGCGTTGAAGAGTGGGTTAGTTATGGGGAAGAGACCCAGTACTTC. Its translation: CSVEEWVSYGEETQYF.

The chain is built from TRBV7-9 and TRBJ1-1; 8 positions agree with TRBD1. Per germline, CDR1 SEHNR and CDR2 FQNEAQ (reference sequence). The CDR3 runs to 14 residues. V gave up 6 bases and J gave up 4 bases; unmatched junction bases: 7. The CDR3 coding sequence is TGTGCCAGCAGTTGGACAGGGTCTGGCACTGAAGCTTTCTTT. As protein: CASSWTGSGTEAFF.

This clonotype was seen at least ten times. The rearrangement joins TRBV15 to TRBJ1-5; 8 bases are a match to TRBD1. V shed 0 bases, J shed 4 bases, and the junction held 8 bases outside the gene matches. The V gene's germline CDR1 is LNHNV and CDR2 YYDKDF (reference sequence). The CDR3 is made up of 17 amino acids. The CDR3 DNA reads TGTGCCACCAGCAGAGATAGGCAGGGGGCCAGGAATCAGCCCCAGCATTTT. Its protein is CATSRDRQGARNQPQHF.

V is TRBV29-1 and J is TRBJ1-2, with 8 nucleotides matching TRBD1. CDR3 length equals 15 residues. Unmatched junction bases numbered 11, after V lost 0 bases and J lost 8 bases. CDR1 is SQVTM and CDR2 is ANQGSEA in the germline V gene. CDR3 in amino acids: CSVEERSRGLWGYTF. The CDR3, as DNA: TGCAGCGTTGAAGAGCGGTCCAGGGGGCTATGGGGCTACACCTTC.

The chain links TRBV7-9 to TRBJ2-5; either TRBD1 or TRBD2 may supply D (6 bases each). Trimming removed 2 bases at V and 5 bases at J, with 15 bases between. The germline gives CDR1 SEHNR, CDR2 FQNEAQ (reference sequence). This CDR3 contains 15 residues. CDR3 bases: TGTGCCAGCAGCTTAAGAGGGGGGAGCACGGAGACCCAGTACTTC. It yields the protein CASSLRGGSTETQYF. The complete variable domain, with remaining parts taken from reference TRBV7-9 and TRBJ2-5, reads DTGVSQNPRHKITKRGQNVTFRCDPISEHNRLYWYRQTLGQGPEFLTYFQNEAQLEKSRLLSDRFSAERPKGSFSTLEIQRTEQGDSAMYLCASSLRGGSTETQYFGPGTRLLVL.

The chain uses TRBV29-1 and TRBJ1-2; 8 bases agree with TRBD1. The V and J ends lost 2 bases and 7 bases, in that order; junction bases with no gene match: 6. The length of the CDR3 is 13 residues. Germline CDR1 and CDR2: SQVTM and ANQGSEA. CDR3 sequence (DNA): TGCAGCGTTGAATTGGACAGGGTTGGTGGCTACACCTTC. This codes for CSVELDRVGGYTF.

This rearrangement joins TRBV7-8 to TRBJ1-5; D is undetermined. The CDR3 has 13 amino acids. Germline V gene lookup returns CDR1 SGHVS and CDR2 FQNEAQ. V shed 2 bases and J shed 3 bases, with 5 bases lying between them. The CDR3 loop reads CASSLMNNQPQHF. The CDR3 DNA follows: TGTGCCAGCAGCTTAATGAACAATCAGCCCCAGCATTTT.

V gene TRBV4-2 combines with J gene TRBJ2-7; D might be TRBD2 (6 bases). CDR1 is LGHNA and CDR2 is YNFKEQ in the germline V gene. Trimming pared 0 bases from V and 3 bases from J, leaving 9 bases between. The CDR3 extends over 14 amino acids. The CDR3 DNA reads TGTGCCAGCAGCCAAGAGGGGGGAGACTACGAGCAGTACTTC. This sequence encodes CASSQEGGDYEQYF.

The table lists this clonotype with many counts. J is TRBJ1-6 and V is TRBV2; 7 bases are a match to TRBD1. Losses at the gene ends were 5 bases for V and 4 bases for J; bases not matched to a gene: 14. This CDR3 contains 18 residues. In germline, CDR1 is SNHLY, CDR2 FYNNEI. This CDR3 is CASSPGTAMGPYNSPLHF. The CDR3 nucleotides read TGTGCCAGCAGTCCGGGGACAGCGATGGGCCCTTATAATTCACCCCTCCACTTT.

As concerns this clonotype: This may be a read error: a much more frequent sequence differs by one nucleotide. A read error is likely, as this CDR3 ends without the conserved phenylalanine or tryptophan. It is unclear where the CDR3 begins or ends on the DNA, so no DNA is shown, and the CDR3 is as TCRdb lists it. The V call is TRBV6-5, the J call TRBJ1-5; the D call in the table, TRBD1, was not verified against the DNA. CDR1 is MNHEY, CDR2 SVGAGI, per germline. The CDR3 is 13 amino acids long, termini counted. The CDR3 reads CASRPVWEQGWHL.

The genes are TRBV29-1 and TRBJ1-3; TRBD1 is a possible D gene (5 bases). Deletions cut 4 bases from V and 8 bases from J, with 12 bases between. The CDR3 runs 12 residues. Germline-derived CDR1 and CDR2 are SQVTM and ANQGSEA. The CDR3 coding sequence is TGCAGCGTTGTGGCGGGGGGATACACCATATATTTT. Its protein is CSVVAGGYTIYF.

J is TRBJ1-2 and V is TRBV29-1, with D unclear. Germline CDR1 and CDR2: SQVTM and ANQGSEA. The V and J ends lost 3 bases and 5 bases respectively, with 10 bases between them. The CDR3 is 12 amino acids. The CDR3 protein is CSVDNGFYGYTF. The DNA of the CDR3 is TGCAGCGTTGATAATGGTTTTTATGGCTACACCTTC.

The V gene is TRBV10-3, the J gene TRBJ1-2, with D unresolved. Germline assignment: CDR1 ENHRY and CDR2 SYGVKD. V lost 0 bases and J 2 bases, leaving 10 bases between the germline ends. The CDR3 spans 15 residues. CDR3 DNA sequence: TGTGCCATCAGTGAGTCGAAGCTCACCAACTATGGCTACACCTTC. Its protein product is CAISESKLTNYGYTF.

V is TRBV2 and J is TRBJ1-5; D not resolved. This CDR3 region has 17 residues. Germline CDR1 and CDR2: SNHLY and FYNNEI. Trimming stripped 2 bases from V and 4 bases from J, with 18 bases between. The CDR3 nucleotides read TGTGCCAGCAGTGAAAATCGGAAAGCTATAGCAAATCAGCCCCAGCATTTT. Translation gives CASSENRKAIANQPQHF.

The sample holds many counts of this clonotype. The CDR3: CASSATVNTEAFF. DNA of the CDR3: TGTGCCAGCAGTGCGACAGTGAACACTGAAGCTTTCTTT. The V call is TRBV9, the J call TRBJ1-1, with a weak D call TRBD1 (5 bases). V shed 5 bases and J shed 0 bases, with 8 bases lying between them. CDR1 is SGDLS, CDR2 YYNGEE, per germline. The CDR3 covers 13 residues.